These 10 T cell receptor beta chains came from one sample sequenced in a study of blood T cell repertoires in COVID-19. This table comes from immunoSEQ multiplex PCR, and its TCRdb copy is limited to in-frame clones, with some not included. The sample includes roughly 150,000 clones, 75% to 85% of them seen just once. The sequencing input was peripheral blood. Every receptor here comes from a woman aged 50 to 60 with acute or convalescent COVID-19.

This chain uses TRBV5-6 with TRBJ2-7; TRBD1 matches at 10 bases. Losses at the gene ends were 4 bases for V and 5 bases for J; bases not matched to a gene: 9. CDR1 is SGHDT, CDR2 YYEEEE, per germline. CDR3 length equals 15 residues. This chain's CDR3 is CASSHRQGAIHEQYF. The CDR3 bases are TGTGCCAGCAGCCACAGACAGGGGGCGATCCACGAGCAGTACTTC.

The chain employs TRBV10-2 and TRBJ2-7, with D hard to call. V was shortened by 4 bases and J by 3 bases, with 7 bases between the two germline ends. The CDR3 length is 12 residues. Germline CDR1 is WSHSY and CDR2 is SAAADI. CDR3 bases: TGCGCCAGCAGTGCGGGTGGCTACGAGCAGTACTTC. Its protein product is CASSAGGYEQYF.

This sequence joins TRBV19 and TRBJ1-6; maybe TRBD1 (5 bases). This CDR3 comprises 12 residues. V lost 2 bases and J 15 bases, leaving 11 bases between the germline ends. Germline V gene lookup returns CDR1 LNHDA and CDR2 SQIVND (reference sequence). Here the CDR3 reads CASSIPTGLLHF. Written as DNA, the CDR3 is TGTGCCAGTAGTATACCCACAGGCCTCCTCCACTTT.

This clone was seen only once. This sequence joins TRBV4-1 and TRBJ1-4; a possible D gene is TRBD1 (6 bases). V was shortened by 1 base and J by 7 bases, with 13 bases between the two germline ends. The CDR3 runs 15 residues. Germline V CDR1 and CDR2: MGHRA, YSYEKL. The CDR3 DNA is TGCGCCAGCAGCCAAGTCGGGACACGATCTGAAAAACTGTTTTTT. Its protein product is CASSQVGTRSEKLFF.

The V gene is TRBV6-5, the J gene TRBJ1-4; D remains unclear. CDR1 is MNHEY and CDR2 is SVGAGI in the germline V gene. V was pared by 4 bases and J by 8 bases, with 17 bases between. This CDR3 has 15 amino acids. As DNA, the CDR3 is TGTGCCAGCAGTTCCCAGCAGAGAGGAATCGAAAAACTGTTTTTT. Translation gives CASSSQQRGIEKLFF.

This chain uses TRBV6-5 with TRBJ2-1, with D possibly TRBD2 on 6 matching bases. This CDR3 contains 10 residues. The ends were cut back, 6 bases at V and 12 bases at J, with 9 bases in the middle. The germline CDR1 and CDR2 sequences are MNHEY and SVGAGI. The CDR3 is CASRDGGQFF. DNA for the CDR3: TGTGCCAGCAGAGACGGGGGGCAGTTCTTC.

Details on this clone: Sequence at one end of the junction differs from germline and may be a read error. The rearrangement joins TRBV6-6 to TRBJ2-7, with a weak D call TRBD2 (5 bases). The CDR3 contains 11 residues. The germline V gene encodes CDR1 MNHNY and CDR2 SVGAGI (reference sequence). This CDR3 is CASSYLEVEHF. The CDR3 DNA sequence: TGTGCCAGCAGTTACTTGGAGGTGGAGCACTTC.

This chain joins TRBV18 and TRBJ2-1; the match to TRBD2 covers 9 bases. The germline V gene encodes CDR1 KGHSH and CDR2 LQKENI. CDR3 length equals 15 residues. The V gene end was trimmed by 4 bases and the J gene end by 4 bases; junction bases not matched to a gene: 5. CDR3 loop: CASSQLAGGYNEQFF. The CDR3 nucleotides read TGTGCCAGCTCACAACTAGCGGGCGGGTACAATGAGCAGTTCTTC.

V usage is TRBV28 and J usage is TRBJ2-1; 7 bases map to TRBD2. Germline CDR1 is MDHEN and CDR2 is SYDVKM. This CDR3 contains 12 residues. V shed 6 bases and J 15 bases; nucleotides not matched to a gene: 11. The DNA of the CDR3 is TGTGCCAGCAGCCCACCTACGCGGGAGAGGTTCTTC. Translation: CASSPPTRERFF.

This chain joins TRBV5-6 and TRBJ2-1, with D tentatively TRBD2 (5 bases). Per the germline V gene, CDR1 is SGHDT and CDR2 is YYEEEE. The CDR3 loop spans 17 amino acids. Trimming pared 0 bases from V and 3 bases from J, leaving 16 bases between. CDR3: CASSLGTRNPFYNEQFF. In DNA, the CDR3 is TGTGCCAGCAGCTTGGGAACTAGGAACCCCTTCTACAATGAGCAGTTCTTC.